This note documents a single TCR beta chain sequence. The antigen is unknown. The sample belongs to a study of CD8+ T cells in alopecia areata. J lost 3 bases, V lost 4 bases, and 4 bases had no gene match. The germline CDR1 and CDR2 sequences are SGHRS and YFSETQ. This CDR3 comprises 13 residues. Treatment here: oral pan-JAK inhibitor, 5-10 mg twice daily. RNA, once extracted, was reverse transcribed into cDNA for use as the sequencing template. Some clones are missing from TCRdb's copy, which holds only in-frame ones; the method was immunoSEQ multiplex PCR. The table shows under 250,000 clones, with about 58% occurring only once. Study-level findings and limits: Against the mouse data, patients shared TCRs less clearly, possibly for HLA reasons.

The receptor was isolated from a human donor with alopecia areata. The source was CD4+ T cells sorted from blood, collected at week 4, from a patient treated with tofacitinib. The rearrangement links TRBV5-1 to TRBJ2-7; 7 bases are a match to TRBD1. The DNA of the CDR3 is TGCGCCAGCAGCCCCGGGGACAGCTACGAGCAGTACTTC. It is translated as CASSPGDSYEQYF.